The 16 T cell receptor beta chains reported below all come from one sample, sequenced in a study of blood T cell repertoires in COVID-19. Some clones are missing from TCRdb's copy, which holds only in-frame ones; the method was immunoSEQ multiplex PCR. Here the sample spans hundreds of thousands of clones, around nine tenths being singletons. Material: peripheral blood. These receptors were obtained from a woman between 18 and 29 years old who had recovered from COVID-19.

For this clone: Other DNA sequences in the sample encode the same CDR3. The chain has TRBV5-1 and TRBJ1-3, with TRBD1 matching 8 bases. CDR3 size: 16 residues. Germline values: CDR1 SGHRS, CDR2 YFSETQ. The V segment lost 2 bases and the J segment 0 bases; nucleotides outside the gene matches: 4. CDR3 loop: CASSLGDRSSGNTIYF. The CDR3 DNA sequence: TGCGCCAGCAGCTTAGGGGACAGGAGCTCTGGAAACACCATATATTTT.

This chain links TRBV7-9 with TRBJ1-1; tentative D call: TRBD1 (5 bases). The CDR3 is made up of 12 amino acids. V was pared by 1 base and J by 13 bases, with 13 bases between. From germline, CDR1 is SEHNR and CDR2 FQNEAQ (reference sequence). The CDR3 DNA reads TGTGCCAGCAGCTTAGTCCCGGTGGGGGGTTTCTTT. Translated: CASSLVPVGGFF.

This chain links TRBV7-9 with TRBJ2-1; 11 bases are shared with TRBD2. The ends lost 0 bases at V and 5 bases at J; junction bases unmatched: 6. Per germline, CDR1 SEHNR and CDR2 FQNEAQ (reference sequence). The CDR3 spans 17 residues. The CDR3 coding sequence is TGTGCCAGCAGCTTAGCGAAGACTAGCGGGGCAAACAATGAGCAGTTCTTC. Its translation: CASSLAKTSGANNEQFF.

In this sample, this clone turned up once. The chain links TRBV11-3 to TRBJ2-1, with D maybe TRBD2 (5 bases). V lost 0 bases, J lost 1 base, and 16 bases lay in between. This CDR3 region has 18 residues. The V gene's germline CDR1 is SGHNT and CDR2 YENEEA. CDR3 sequence (DNA): TGTGCCAGCAGCTTAGATCGGTATCGAGGGTTTTCCTACAATGAGCAGTTCTTC. Encoded protein: CASSLDRYRGFSYNEQFF.

Here the CDR3 reads CASGLTSSYNEQFF. In nucleotides, the CDR3 is TGTGCTAGTGGTTTAACGAGCTCCTACAATGAGCAGTTCTTC. V usage is TRBV12-5 and J usage is TRBJ2-1; D is unresolved. The CDR3 sequence is 14 residues long. V shed 3 bases and J shed 0 bases, with 6 bases lying between them. Looked up from germline, CDR1 is LGHNT and CDR2 is FRNRAP.

V gene TRBV6-1 combines with J gene TRBJ2-1; 8 bases agree with TRBD1. V was pared by 3 bases and J by 2 bases, with 12 bases of the junction left unmatched. This CDR3 is 18 amino acids long. Germline V gives CDR1 MNHNS, CDR2 SASEGT. The CDR3 nucleotides are TGTGCCAGCAGTGAGGCCCAGGGCAGGGGGCTAACCTACAATGAGCAGTTCTTC. Encoded protein: CASSEAQGRGLTYNEQFF.

This chain joins TRBV18 and TRBJ2-1, with 13 nucleotides matching TRBD2. This CDR3 is 15 amino acids long. V gave up 3 bases and J gave up 6 bases; unmatched junction bases: 2. The germline V gene encodes CDR1 KGHSH and CDR2 LQKENI. The CDR3 DNA is TGTGCCAGCTCACCCGGACTAGCGGGAGCCAATGAGCAGTTCTTC. Amino acids: CASSPGLAGANEQFF.

The chain uses TRBV4-1 and TRBJ2-6; 11 bases agree with TRBD1. The germline V gene has CDR1 MGHRA and CDR2 YSYEKL. Losses at the gene ends were 5 bases for V and 4 bases for J; bases not matched to a gene: 10. The CDR3 has 18 amino acids. CDR3 DNA sequence: TGCGCCAGCAGCGCCCGGACAGGGGGCTTATCCGGGGCCAACGTCCTGACTTTC. It translates to CASSARTGGLSGANVLTF.

This chain connects TRBV3-1 (or the pseudogene TRBV3-2) to TRBJ2-7; the match to TRBD2 covers 12 bases. V dropped 0 bases and J dropped 11; count of bases not matched to a gene: 14. The CDR3 is made up of 17 amino acids. Germline loops: CDR1 LGHDT, CDR2 YNNKEL (reference sequence). CDR3 protein: CASSQDTTSGSLVAKYV. Written as DNA, the CDR3 is TGTGCCAGCAGCCAAGATACGACTAGCGGGAGTCTGGTCGCGAAGTACGTC.

V usage is TRBV18 and J usage is TRBJ1-2; 8 bases align to TRBD1. V lost 4 bases and J lost 6; bases outside the gene matches: 7. CDR1 KGHSH and CDR2 LQKENI come from the germline V gene. The CDR3 is 14 amino acids. The CDR3 here is CASSRTTGDDGYTF. Written as DNA, the CDR3 is TGTGCCAGCTCACGAACGACAGGGGATGATGGCTACACCTTC.

The chain's CDR3 is CASSQDIRHTPYNEQFF. The CDR3 region has the DNA TGCGCCAGCAGCCAAGATATCCGCCACACCCCTTACAATGAGCAGTTCTTC. The chain uses TRBV4-3 and TRBJ2-1, with unresolved D. The CDR3 has 17 residues. Germline-derived CDR1 and CDR2 are LGHNA and YSLEER. Between the trimmed V and J ends, which lost 0 bases and 4 bases, there was a span of 16 bases.

This clone was seen only a few times. J is TRBJ1-1 and V is TRBV4-3; D is possibly TRBD1 (5 bases). The CDR3 runs to 15 residues. Trimming removed 1 base from V and 0 bases from J, with 9 bases in between. CDR1 is LGHNA, CDR2 YSLEER, per germline. DNA for the CDR3: TGCGCCAGCAGCCAAGTCGGACACTTGAACACTGAAGCTTTCTTT. Translation gives CASSQVGHLNTEAFF.

V gene TRBV28 combines with J gene TRBJ2-6, with TRBD1 as a possible D gene (6 bases). The V and J ends lost 5 bases and 2 bases respectively, with 19 bases between them. The CDR3 has 18 amino acids. Germline values: CDR1 MDHEN, CDR2 SYDVKM. This CDR3 is CASSGAHGGLAGANVLTF. The DNA of the CDR3 is TGTGCCAGCAGTGGGGCCCATGGGGGCTTAGCTGGGGCCAACGTCCTGACTTTC.

The chain couples TRBV3-1 (or the pseudogene TRBV3-2) to TRBJ2-5; 10 bases fit TRBD1. The CDR3 is made up of 15 amino acids. The ends lost 4 bases at V and 5 bases at J; junction bases unmatched: 7. Germline values: CDR1 LGHDT, CDR2 YNNKEL (reference sequence). CDR3 protein: CASSRPGQGLETQYF. CDR3 nucleotides: TGTGCCAGCAGCCGCCCGGGACAGGGGTTGGAGACCCAGTACTTC.

The CDR3 DNA reads TGTGCCAGCAGTGAACACCTAGCGGGGCGCACAGATACGCAGTATTTT. This sequence encodes CASSEHLAGRTDTQYF. The rearrangement joins TRBV6-1 to TRBJ2-3, with 9 bases fitting TRBD2. Germline V lookup: CDR1 MNHNS, CDR2 SASEGT. The CDR3 length is 16 residues. V dropped 2 bases and J dropped 1; count of bases not matched to a gene: 4.

This chain uses TRBV4-1 with TRBJ2-1, with 8 nucleotides matching TRBD2. V trimming: 1 base; J trimming: 0 bases; junction bases outside the gene matches: 11. The CDR3 extends over 19 amino acids. The germline CDR1 and CDR2 sequences are MGHRA and YSYEKL. Here the CDR3 DNA reads TGCGCCAGCAGCCAAGGGCTAGCGGGCAGACCGCCCTCCTACAATGAGCAGTTCTTC. Protein product: CASSQGLAGRPPSYNEQFF.